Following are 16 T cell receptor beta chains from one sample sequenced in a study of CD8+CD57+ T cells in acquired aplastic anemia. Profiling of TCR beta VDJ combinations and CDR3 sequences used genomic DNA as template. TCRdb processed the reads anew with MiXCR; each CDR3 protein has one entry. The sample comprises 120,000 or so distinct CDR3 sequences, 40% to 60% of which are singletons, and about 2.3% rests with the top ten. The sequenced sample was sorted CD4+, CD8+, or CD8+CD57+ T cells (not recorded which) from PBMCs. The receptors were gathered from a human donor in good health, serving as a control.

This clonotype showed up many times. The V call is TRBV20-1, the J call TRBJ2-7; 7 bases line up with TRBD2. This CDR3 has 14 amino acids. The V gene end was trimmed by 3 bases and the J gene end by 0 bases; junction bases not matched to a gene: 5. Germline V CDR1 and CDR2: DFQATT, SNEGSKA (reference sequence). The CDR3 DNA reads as TGCAGTGCTAGGCGGGGCGGGGGCTCCTACGAGCAGTACTTC. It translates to CSARRGGGSYEQYF.

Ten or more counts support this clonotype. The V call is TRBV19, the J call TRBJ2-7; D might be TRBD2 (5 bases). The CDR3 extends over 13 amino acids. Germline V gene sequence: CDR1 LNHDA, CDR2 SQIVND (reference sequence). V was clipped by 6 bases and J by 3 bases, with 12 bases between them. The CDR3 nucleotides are TGTGCCAGTAGGAGGGAAGTGGGCTACGAGCAGTACTTC. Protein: CASRREVGYEQYF.

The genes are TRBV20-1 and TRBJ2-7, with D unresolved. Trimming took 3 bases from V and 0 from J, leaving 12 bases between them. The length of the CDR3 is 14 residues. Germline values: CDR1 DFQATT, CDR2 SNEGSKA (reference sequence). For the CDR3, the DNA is TGCAGTGCTAGTGTAAGTTTCAACTCCTACGAGCAGTACTTC. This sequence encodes CSASVSFNSYEQYF.

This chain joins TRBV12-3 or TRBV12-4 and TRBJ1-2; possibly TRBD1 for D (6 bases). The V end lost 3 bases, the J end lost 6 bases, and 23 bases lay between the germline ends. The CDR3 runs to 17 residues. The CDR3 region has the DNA TGTGCCAGCAGTTTTGCCGATTCGAGGGGGTTTTACCATGGCTACACCTTC. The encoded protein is CASSFADSRGFYHGYTF.

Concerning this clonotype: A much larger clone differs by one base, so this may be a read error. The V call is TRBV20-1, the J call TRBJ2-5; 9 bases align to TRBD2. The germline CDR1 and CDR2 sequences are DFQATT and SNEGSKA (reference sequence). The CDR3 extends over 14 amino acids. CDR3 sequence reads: CGARDSSGGISQYF. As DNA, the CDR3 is TGCGGTGCTAGAGATAGCAGCGGGGGGATCTCCCAGTACTTC.

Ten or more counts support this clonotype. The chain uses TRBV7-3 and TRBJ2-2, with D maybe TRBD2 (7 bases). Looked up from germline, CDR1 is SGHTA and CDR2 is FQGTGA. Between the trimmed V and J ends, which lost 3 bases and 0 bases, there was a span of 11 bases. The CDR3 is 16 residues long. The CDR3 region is CASSLTGGANTGELFF. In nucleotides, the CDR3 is TGTGCCAGCAGCTTGACGGGGGGCGCGAACACCGGGGAGCTGTTTTTT.

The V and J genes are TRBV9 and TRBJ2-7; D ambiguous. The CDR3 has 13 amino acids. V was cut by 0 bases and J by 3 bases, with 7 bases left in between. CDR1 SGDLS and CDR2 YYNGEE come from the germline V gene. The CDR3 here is CASSVDASYEQYF. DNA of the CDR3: TGTGCCAGCAGCGTAGATGCCAGCTACGAGCAGTACTTC.

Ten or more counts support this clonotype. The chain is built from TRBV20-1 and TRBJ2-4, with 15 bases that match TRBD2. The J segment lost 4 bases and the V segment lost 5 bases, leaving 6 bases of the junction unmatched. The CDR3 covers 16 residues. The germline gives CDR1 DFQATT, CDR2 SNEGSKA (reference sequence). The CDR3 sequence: CSAPGLAGGLKNIQYF. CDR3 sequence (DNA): TGCAGTGCTCCGGGACTAGCGGGGGGTCTGAAAAACATTCAGTACTTC.

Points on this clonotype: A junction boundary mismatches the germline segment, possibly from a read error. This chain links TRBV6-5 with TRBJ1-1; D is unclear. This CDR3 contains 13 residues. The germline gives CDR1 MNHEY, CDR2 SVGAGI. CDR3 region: CASSYSVNTEDFF. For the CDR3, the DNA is TGTGCCAGCAGTTACTCCGTGAACACTGAAGATTTCTTT.

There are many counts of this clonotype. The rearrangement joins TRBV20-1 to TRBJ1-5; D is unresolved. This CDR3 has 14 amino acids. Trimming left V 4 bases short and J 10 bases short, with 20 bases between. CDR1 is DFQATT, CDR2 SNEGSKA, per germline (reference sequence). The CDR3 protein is CSATPSHSTGPQHF. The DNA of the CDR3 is TGCAGTGCTACACCCAGCCATTCCACCGGACCCCAGCATTTT.

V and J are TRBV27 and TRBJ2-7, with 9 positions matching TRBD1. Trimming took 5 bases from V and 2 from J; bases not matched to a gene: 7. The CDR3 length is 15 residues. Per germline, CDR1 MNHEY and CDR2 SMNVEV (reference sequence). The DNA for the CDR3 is TGTGCCAGCAGTATAACCGGGACAGGGCCCTACGAGCAGTACTTC. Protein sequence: CASSITGTGPYEQYF.

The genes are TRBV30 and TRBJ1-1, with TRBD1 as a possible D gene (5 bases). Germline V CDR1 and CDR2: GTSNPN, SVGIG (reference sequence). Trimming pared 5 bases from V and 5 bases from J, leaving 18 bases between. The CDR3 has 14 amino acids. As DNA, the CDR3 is TGTGCCTGGTCGTTGGGGGTTGCGGAGACTGAAGCTTTCTTT. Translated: CAWSLGVAETEAFF.

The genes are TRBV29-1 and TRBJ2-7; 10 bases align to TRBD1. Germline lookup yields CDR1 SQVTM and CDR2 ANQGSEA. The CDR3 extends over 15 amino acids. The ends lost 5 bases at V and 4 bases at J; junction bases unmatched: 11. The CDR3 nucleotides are TGCAGCGTTTCCCCCGGGACAGGGGCCAGGTACGAGCAGTACTTC. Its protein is CSVSPGTGARYEQYF.

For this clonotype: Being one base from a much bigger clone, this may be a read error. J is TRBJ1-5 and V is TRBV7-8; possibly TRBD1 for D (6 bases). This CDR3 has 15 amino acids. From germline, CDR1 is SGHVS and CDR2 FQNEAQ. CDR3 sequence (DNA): TGTGCCCGCAGCCTTAGGGGGGGTCGAGGTCAGCCCCAGCATTTT. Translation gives CARSLRGGRGQPQHF. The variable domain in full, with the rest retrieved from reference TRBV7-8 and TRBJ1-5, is GAGVSQSPRYKVAKRGQDVALRCDPISGHVSLFWYQQALGQGPEFLTYFQNEAQLDKSGLPSDRFFAERPEGSVSTLKIQRTQQEDSAVYLCARSLRGGRGQPQHFGDGTRLSIL.

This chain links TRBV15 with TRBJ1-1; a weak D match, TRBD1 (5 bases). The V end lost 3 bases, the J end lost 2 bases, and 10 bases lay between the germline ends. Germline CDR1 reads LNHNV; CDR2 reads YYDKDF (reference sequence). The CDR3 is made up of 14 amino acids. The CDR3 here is CATSRGGINTEAFF. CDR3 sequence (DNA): TGTGCCACCAGCAGGGGGGGAATCAACACTGAAGCTTTCTTT.

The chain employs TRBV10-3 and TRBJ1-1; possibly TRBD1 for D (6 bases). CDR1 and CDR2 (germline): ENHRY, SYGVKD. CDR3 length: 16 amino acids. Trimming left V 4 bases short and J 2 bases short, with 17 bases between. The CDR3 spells CAISGSRQATNTEAFF. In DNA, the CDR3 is TGTGCCATCAGTGGGTCCCGACAGGCTACAAACACTGAAGCTTTCTTT.